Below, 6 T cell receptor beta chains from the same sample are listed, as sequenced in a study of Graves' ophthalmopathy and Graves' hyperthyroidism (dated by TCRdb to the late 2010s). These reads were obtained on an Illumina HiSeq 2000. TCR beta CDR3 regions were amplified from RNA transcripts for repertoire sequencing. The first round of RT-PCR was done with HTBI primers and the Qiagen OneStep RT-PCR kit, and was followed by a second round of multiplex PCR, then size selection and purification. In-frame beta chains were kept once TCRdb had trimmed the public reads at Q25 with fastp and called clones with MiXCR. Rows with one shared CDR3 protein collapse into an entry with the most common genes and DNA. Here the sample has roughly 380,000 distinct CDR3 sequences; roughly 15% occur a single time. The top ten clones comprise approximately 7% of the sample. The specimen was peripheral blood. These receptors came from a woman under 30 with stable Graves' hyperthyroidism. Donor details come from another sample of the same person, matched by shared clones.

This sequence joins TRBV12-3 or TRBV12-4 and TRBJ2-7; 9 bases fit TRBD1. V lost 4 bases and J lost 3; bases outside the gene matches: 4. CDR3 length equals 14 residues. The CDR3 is CASSSDRGIYEQYF. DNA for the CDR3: TGTGCCAGCAGTTCTGACAGGGGGATCTACGAGCAGTACTTC.

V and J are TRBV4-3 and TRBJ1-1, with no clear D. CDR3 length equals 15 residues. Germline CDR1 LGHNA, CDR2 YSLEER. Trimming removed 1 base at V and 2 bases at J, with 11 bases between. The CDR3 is CASSQVGNLNTEAFF. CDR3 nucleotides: TGCGCCAGCAGCCAAGTCGGGAACCTTAACACTGAAGCTTTCTTT.

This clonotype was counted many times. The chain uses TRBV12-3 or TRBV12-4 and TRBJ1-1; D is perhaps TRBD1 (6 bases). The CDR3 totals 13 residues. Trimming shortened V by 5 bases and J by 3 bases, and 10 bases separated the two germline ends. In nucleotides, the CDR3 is TGTGCCAGCAGTCCAGGGGTCGACACTGAAGCTTTCTTT. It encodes CASSPGVDTEAFF.

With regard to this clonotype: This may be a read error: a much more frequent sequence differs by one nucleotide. DNA for the CDR3: TGTGCCGACAGTCCACGGACAGTCCGATATAATTCACCCCTCCACTTT. Translation gives CADSPRTVRYNSPLHF. The chain is built from TRBV12-3 or TRBV12-4 and TRBJ1-6, with D perhaps TRBD1 (6 bases). Trimming removed 11 bases at V and 4 bases at J, with 21 bases between. This CDR3 contains 16 residues.

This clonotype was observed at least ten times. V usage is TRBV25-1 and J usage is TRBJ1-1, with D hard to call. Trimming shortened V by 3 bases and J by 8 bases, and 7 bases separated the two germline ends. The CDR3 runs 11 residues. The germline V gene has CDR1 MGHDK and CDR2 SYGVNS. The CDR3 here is CASSDSGEAFF. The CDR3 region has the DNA TGTGCCAGCAGTGATAGCGGGGAAGCTTTCTTT.

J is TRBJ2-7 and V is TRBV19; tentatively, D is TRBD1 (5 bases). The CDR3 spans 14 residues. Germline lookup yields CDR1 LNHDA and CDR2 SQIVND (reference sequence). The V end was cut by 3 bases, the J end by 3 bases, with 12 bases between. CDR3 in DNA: TGTGCCAGTAGTATCCAGTCAGGGATCTACGAGCAGTACTTC. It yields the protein CASSIQSGIYEQYF.